This T cell receptor beta chain was recorded in a study of CD8 T cells in ankylosing spondylitis. Study conclusions and caveats: Reportedly, disease-linked clones are significantly enriched in ankylosing spondylitis patients' matched synovial fluid. With a CD8+ phenotype, disease-linked clones were relatively rare in peripheral blood. Blood of patients with ankylosing spondylitis appeared to be characterized by a TCR beta motif of eight highly homologous variants.

To note about this clonotype: Its antigen remains unknown.

The germline CDR1 and CDR2 sequences are SGDLS and YYNGEE. The CDR3 length is 17 residues. V dropped 0 bases and J dropped 9; count of bases not matched to a gene: 12. TCRdb reprocessed the 5' RACE reads via MiXCR and lists one record per CDR3 protein. The sample yields around 160,000 distinct CDR3 sequences, roughly 11% seen once. This receptor was obtained from a male donor with ankylosing spondylitis or in good health (not recorded which). The sequenced sample consisted of blood, either unsorted or a sorted T cell fraction (not recorded which). The gene calls are TRBV9 and TRBJ2-1, with TRBD1 identical over 10 bases. The CDR3 DNA sequence: TGTGCCAGCAGCGTAGCGGCGGGACAGGGGCCAAAATCTGAGCAGTTCTTC. It yields the protein CASSVAAGQGPKSEQFF.